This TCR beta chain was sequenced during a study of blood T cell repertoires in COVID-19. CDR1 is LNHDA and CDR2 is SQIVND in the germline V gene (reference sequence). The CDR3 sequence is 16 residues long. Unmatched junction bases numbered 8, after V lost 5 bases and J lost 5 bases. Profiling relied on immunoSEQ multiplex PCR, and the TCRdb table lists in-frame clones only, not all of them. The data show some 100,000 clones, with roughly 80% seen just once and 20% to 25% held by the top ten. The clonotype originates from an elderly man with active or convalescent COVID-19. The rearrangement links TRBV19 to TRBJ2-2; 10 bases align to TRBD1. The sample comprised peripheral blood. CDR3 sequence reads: CASSPGTGVVTGELFF. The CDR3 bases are TGTGCCAGTAGTCCAGGGACAGGGGTGGTAACCGGGGAGCTGTTTTTT.